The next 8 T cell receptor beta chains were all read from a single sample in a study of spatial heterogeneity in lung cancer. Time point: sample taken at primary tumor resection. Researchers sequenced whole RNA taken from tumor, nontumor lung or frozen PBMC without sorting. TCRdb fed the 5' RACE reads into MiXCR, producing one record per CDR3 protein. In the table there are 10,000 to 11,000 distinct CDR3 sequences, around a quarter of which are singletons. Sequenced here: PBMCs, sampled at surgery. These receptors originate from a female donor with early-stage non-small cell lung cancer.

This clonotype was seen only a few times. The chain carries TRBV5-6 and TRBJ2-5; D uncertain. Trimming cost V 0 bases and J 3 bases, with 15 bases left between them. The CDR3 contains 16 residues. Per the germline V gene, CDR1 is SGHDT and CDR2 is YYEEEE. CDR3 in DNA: TGTGCCAGCAGCTTGGAGGCAGGCGGTCCCAAAGAGACCCAGTACTTC. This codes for CASSLEAGGPKETQYF.

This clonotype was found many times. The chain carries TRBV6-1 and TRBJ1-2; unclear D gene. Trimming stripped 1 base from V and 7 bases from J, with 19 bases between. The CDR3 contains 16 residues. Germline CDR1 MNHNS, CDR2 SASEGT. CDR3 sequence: CASSEGFGVFGFGYTF. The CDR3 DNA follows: TGTGCCAGCAGTGAAGGGTTTGGGGTTTTCGGCTTTGGCTACACCTTC.

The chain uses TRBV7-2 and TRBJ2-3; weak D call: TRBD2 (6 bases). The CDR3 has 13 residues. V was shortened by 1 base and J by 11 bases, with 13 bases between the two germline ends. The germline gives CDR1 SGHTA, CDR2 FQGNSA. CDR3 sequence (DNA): TGTGCCAGCAGCTTAGATTTGGGGGGATGGCAGTATTTT. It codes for CASSLDLGGWQYF.

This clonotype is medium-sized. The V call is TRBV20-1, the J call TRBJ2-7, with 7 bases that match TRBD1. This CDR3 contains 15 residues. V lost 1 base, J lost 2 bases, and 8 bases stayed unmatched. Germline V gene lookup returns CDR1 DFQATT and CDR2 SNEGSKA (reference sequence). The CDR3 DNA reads TGCAGTGCTAGAGGGCCGACAGGGTTTACCTACGAGCAGTACTTC. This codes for CSARGPTGFTYEQYF.

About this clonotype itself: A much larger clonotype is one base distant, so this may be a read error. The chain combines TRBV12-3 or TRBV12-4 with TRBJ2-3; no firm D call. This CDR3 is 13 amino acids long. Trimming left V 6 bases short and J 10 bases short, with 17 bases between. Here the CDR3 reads CASRLPRADAQYF. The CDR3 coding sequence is TGTGCCAGCAGGCTACCTCGGGCCGATGCGCAGTATTTT.

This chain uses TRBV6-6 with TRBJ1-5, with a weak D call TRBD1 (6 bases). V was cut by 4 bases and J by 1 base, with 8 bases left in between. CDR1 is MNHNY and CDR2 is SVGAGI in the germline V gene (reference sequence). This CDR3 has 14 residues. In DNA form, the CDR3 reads TGTGCCAGCAGTTTTACAGGGAGCAATCAGCCCCAGCATTTT. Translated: CASSFTGSNQPQHF.

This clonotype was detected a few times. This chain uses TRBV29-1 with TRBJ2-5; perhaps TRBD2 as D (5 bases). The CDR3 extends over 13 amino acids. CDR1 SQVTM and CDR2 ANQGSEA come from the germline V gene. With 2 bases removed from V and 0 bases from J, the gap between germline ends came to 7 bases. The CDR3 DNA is TGCAGCGTTGAATCGCGGGACCAAGAGACCCAGTACTTC. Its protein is CSVESRDQETQYF.

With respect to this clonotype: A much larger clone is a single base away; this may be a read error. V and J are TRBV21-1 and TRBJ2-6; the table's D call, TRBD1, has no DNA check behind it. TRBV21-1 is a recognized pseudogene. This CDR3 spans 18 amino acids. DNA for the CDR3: TGTGCCAGCAGCACTCACGGGACAGGGAAGTCTGGGGCCAACGTCCTGACTTTC. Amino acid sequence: CASSTHGTGKSGANVLTF.